A few counts support the clone carrying this T cell receptor (beta chain). Its matching antigen is unknown. This sample stems from a study of vaccination and CD4 T cells after COVID-19. Treatment: 10-day PBMC culture with coronavirus spike peptide pools or control peptides (ViraFEST assay). Germline V CDR1 and CDR2: SGHTA, FQGNSA. V lost 5 bases and J 11 bases, leaving 13 bases between the germline ends. The CDR3 runs to 13 residues. An Oncomine TCR Beta short-read assay was used to sequence the DNA from cultured CD4+ T cells. Via MiXCR, TCRdb re-called the PCR reads, giving one row per CDR3 protein. The table records roughly 15,000 distinct CDR3 sequences, around three quarters of them present only once.

The sample was CD4+ T cells from blood, cultured in vitro. This TCR derives from a human donor who had recovered from COVID-19. V is TRBV7-2 and J is TRBJ1-6; no clear D. CDR3: CASSPDRSTPLHF. CDR3 DNA: TGTGCCAGCAGCCCAGACCGGAGCACACCCCTCCACTTT.